This T cell receptor beta chain was retrieved from a study of T cell changes during pregnancy in multiple sclerosis (dated by TCRdb to about 2019). Regarding the research as a whole: The study examined how the T cell repertoire changed over the course of pregnancy in women with multiple sclerosis.

As concerns this clone: What antigen it recognizes has not been identified. No qualities accompany the bases; no much larger clone lies one base away.

Counted from cysteine to phenylalanine, this CDR3 has 15 amino acids. Kept here is only the CDR3 DNA, which spans 45 bases and is read in frame from base 1. V lost 5 bases and J lost 3 bases, and the count of bases not matched to a germline gene is 8. In the germline V gene, CDR1 corresponds to SQVTM and CDR2 to ANQGSEA. Library prep was done by the immunoSEQ multiplex PCR assay. The table was pulled from immuneACCESS by TCRdb, which kept in-frame rearrangements only. Such tables lose some clones; where checked, under half of the loss comes from unresolved V genes, and the rest has no known cause. This sample lists 30,000 or so clones; 80% to 90% were detected once. Roughly 10% of the sample is in the top ten clones.

This TCR was sampled from a female donor with multiple sclerosis, enrolled in a pregnancy study. Material: CD8+ T cells from peripheral blood mononuclear cells, obtained in the third trimester of pregnancy. The rearranged chain carries TRBV29-1 and TRBJ2-1, with 9 junctional bases fitting TRBD2. The CDR3 protein: CSVLLSTSGYNEQFF. The DNA is as follows: TGCAGCGTTCTTTTATCGACTAGCGGCTACAATGAGCAGTTCTTC.